This entry lists 32 T cell receptor beta chains sequenced from one sample in a study of T cells in Graves' hyperthyroidism and ophthalmopathy. RNA transcripts were the template for amplifying TCR beta CDR3 regions. First-round RT-PCR of the TCR CDR3 relied on the HTBI primer set. MiXCR, applied by TCRdb to the multiplex PCR reads, yields one record per CDR3 protein. The data hold about 400,000 distinct CDR3 sequences, with about 12% observed a single time. Input material: blood. All receptors come from a woman aged 18-30 years with Graves' hyperthyroidism.

This clonotype was seen at least ten times. The J gene is TRBJ2-3, the V gene TRBV2; D call uncertain. V was shortened by 4 bases and J by 5 bases, with 13 bases between the two germline ends. The CDR3 runs to 14 residues. Germline-derived CDR1 and CDR2 are SNHLY and FYNNEI. Written as DNA, the CDR3 is TGTGCCAGCAGTGTTAGCCCTGTTGAAGATACGCAGTATTTT. Its translation: CASSVSPVEDTQYF.

This clonotype came up many times. This chain joins TRBV30 and TRBJ2-7; D is unclear. Deletions cut 0 bases from V and 4 bases from J, with 16 bases between. The CDR3 is 15 amino acids. Germline loops: CDR1 GTSNPN, CDR2 SVGIG (reference sequence). The DNA for the CDR3 is TGTGCCTGGAGTGTACCTGCCACCCGCTGGTACGAGCAGTACTTC. It yields the protein CAWSVPATRWYEQYF.

This clonotype was seen at least ten times. V gene TRBV11-3 combines with J gene TRBJ2-3, with 9 bases identical to TRBD1. The germline CDR1 and CDR2 sequences are SGHNT and YENEEA. The CDR3 is 15 amino acids. Trimming at V came to 4 bases and at J to 6 bases, leaving 8 bases not matched to a gene. The CDR3 DNA sequence: TGTGCCAGCAGCTATGGACAGGGGTCGGCTGATACGCAGTATTTT. It encodes CASSYGQGSADTQYF.

The table lists this clonotype with many counts. The chain uses TRBV20-1 and TRBJ1-2, with TRBD1 as a possible D gene (6 bases). CDR3 length equals 12 residues. The germline V and J ends were trimmed by 4 bases and 4 bases, with 10 bases remaining between them. Germline CDR1 reads DFQATT; CDR2 reads SNEGSKA (reference sequence). In DNA form, the CDR3 reads TGCAGTGCTATGGACAGCGGCTATGGCTACACCTTC. Residues: CSAMDSGYGYTF.

This clonotype was recorded a few times. The chain carries TRBV4-1 and TRBJ1-2, with D maybe TRBD1 (5 bases). The germline gives CDR1 MGHRA, CDR2 YSYEKL. The ends were cut back, 0 bases at V and 2 bases at J, with 10 bases in the middle. The CDR3 has 15 amino acids. CDR3: CASSQEVGGNYGYTF. In DNA, the CDR3 is TGCGCCAGCAGCCAAGAGGTGGGGGGAAACTATGGCTACACCTTC.

This clonotype has more than one count but fewer than ten. Here the CDR3 DNA reads TGTGCCAGCAGAACTCTTAGCGGGAGAGGGGAGACCCAGTACTTC. It is translated as CASRTLSGRGETQYF. The chain is built from TRBV2 and TRBJ2-5; 9 bases are a match to TRBD2. V lost 6 bases to trimming and J lost 5 bases; unmatched junction nucleotides: 10. The CDR3 length is 15 residues. The germline V gene has CDR1 SNHLY and CDR2 FYNNEI. Together with reference TRBV2 and TRBJ2-5, the CDR3 gives the full variable domain: EPEVTQTPSHQVTQMGQEVILRCVPISNHLYFYWYRQILGQKVEFLVSFYNNEISEKSEIFDDQFSVERPDGSNFTLKIRSTKLEDSAMYFCASRTLSGRGETQYFGPGTRLLVL.

Only one count was recorded for this clonotype. This chain joins TRBV20-1 and TRBJ2-7; maybe TRBD2 (6 bases). V was clipped by 2 bases and J by 2 bases, with 22 bases between them. The germline V gene encodes CDR1 DFQATT and CDR2 SNEGSKA (reference sequence). CDR3 length: 17 amino acids. For the CDR3, the DNA is TGCAGTGCTAGAAGGCCCCTAGCGCCTAATTTCCCCTACGAGCAGTACTTC. Encoded protein: CSARRPLAPNFPYEQYF.

In its sample, this clonotype was seen many times. The rearrangement joins TRBV28 to TRBJ2-7; unclear D gene. Trimming removed 7 bases at V and 6 bases at J, with 22 bases between. This CDR3 is 15 amino acids long. Germline CDR1 reads MDHEN; CDR2 reads SYDVKM. The DNA for the CDR3 is TGTGCCAGCACCCCCCGTTGGGCGGTTAGTAGCGAGCAGTACTTC. This codes for CASTPRWAVSSEQYF.

Details on this clonotype: The junction shows a germline mismatch at one end, possibly a read error. The chain carries TRBV2 and TRBJ2-7; no clear D. CDR1 and CDR2 (germline): SNHLY, FYNNEI. There are 14 residues in the CDR3. The CDR3 loop reads CATSDWNKAGEQYF. For the CDR3, the DNA is TGTGCCACCAGTGATTGGAACAAGGCCGGTGAGCAGTACTTC.

The table lists this clonotype with many counts. This rearrangement joins TRBV6-2 or TRBV6-3 to TRBJ1-5, with 9 positions matching TRBD1. Germline CDR1 is MNHEY and CDR2 is SVGEGT. The CDR3 sequence is 17 residues long. J was trimmed by 1 base and V by 5 bases; bases with no gene match: 9. CDR3 DNA: TGTGCCAGCAGTCGCACAGGGGGCGTAGGCAGCAATCAGCCCCAGCATTTT. Amino acid sequence: CASSRTGGVGSNQPQHF.

J is TRBJ2-7 and V is TRBV29-1; 7 positions agree with TRBD2. The CDR3 is 15 amino acids. The junction had 12 bases not matched to a gene; V was cut back by 4 bases and J by 3 bases. In germline, CDR1 is SQVTM, CDR2 ANQGSEA. CDR3 protein: CSVGGLQGGGYEQYF. The CDR3 DNA is TGCAGCGTTGGGGGACTCCAGGGCGGGGGCTACGAGCAGTACTTC.

A word on this clonotype: Given a much more abundant clone one base away, this may be a read error. The chain recombines TRBV10-3 with TRBJ1-4; D perhaps matches TRBD1 (5 bases). Looked up from germline, CDR1 is ENHRY and CDR2 is SYGVKD. The CDR3 runs 17 residues. CDR3 protein: CAISAAKGRPLNEELFF. For the CDR3, the DNA is TGTGCCATCAGTGCCGCGAAGGGACGGCCTCTTAATGAAGAACTGTTTTTT.

This sequence joins TRBV5-6 and TRBJ1-1; D is undetermined. From germline, CDR1 is SGHDT and CDR2 YYEEEE. The CDR3 extends over 16 amino acids. Trimming left V 0 bases short and J 2 bases short, with 14 bases between. Here the CDR3 DNA reads TGTGCCAGCAGCTTGGATCGCAGGATTATCAACACTGAAGCTTTCTTT. Translation gives CASSLDRRIINTEAFF.

This clonotype was seen many times. The gene calls are TRBV7-9 and TRBJ1-2; possibly TRBD1 for D (5 bases). V was shortened by 5 bases and J by 4 bases, with 14 bases between the two germline ends. Germline V gene lookup returns CDR1 SEHNR and CDR2 FQNEAQ (reference sequence). This CDR3 has 14 residues. CDR3 nucleotide sequence: TGTGCCAGCAGCACGCCCGGGACCCTCTATGGCTACACCTTC. This encodes CASSTPGTLYGYTF.

Many counts were recorded for this clonotype. This chain joins TRBV6-1 and TRBJ2-7; TRBD1 is a possible D gene (6 bases). V lost 6 bases and J 6 bases, leaving 15 bases between the germline ends. This CDR3 comprises 13 residues. Germline V gives CDR1 MNHNS, CDR2 SASEGT. CDR3 in DNA: TGTGCCAGCAGCCTATACAGGGATTTCGAGCAGTACTTC. Protein sequence: CASSLYRDFEQYF.

This clonotype showed up many times. The chain couples TRBV5-1 to TRBJ1-2; D remains ambiguous. Between the trimmed V and J ends, which lost 0 bases and 6 bases, there was a span of 9 bases. The germline gives CDR1 SGHRS, CDR2 YFSETQ. The CDR3 has 13 residues. The CDR3 sequence: CASSLVAADGYTF. CDR3 coding DNA: TGCGCCAGCAGCTTGGTGGCAGCAGATGGCTACACCTTC. Together with reference TRBV5-1 and TRBJ1-2, the CDR3 gives the full variable domain: KAGVTQTPRYLIKTRGQQVTLSCSPISGHRSVSWYQQTPGQGLQFLFEYFSETQRNKGNFPGRFSGRQFSNSRSEMNVSTLELGDSALYLCASSLVAADGYTFGSGTRLTVV.

V gene TRBV7-9 combines with J gene TRBJ2-3; 10 bases agree with TRBD1. The CDR3 covers 15 residues. CDR1 and CDR2 from the germline V gene are SEHNR and FQNEAQ (reference sequence). J lost 4 bases, V lost 3 bases, and 4 bases had no gene match. This chain's CDR3 is CASSFDRGPADTQYF. For the CDR3, the DNA is TGTGCCAGCAGCTTCGACAGGGGGCCCGCAGATACGCAGTATTTT. Using reference TRBV7-9 and TRBJ2-3 for the parts outside the CDR3, the full variable domain is DTGVSQNPRHKITKRGQNVTFRCDPISEHNRLYWYRQTLGQGPEFLTYFQNEAQLEKSRLLSDRFSAERPKGSFSTLEIQRTEQGDSAMYLCASSFDRGPADTQYFGPGTRLTVL.

This clonotype was found many times. The rearrangement links TRBV10-3 to TRBJ2-5; the D gene is possibly TRBD1 (5 bases). V was trimmed by 8 bases and J by 1 base, leaving 5 bases between them. CDR3 length equals 11 residues. Germline V gene lookup returns CDR1 ENHRY and CDR2 SYGVKD. The CDR3 DNA reads TGTGCCATCGGGGCCCAAGAGACCCAGTACTTC. Its protein is CAIGAQETQYF.

This clonotype was recorded at least ten times. The rearrangement uses TRBV9 and TRBJ1-1, with TRBD1 as a possible D gene (5 bases). Germline-derived CDR1 and CDR2 are SGDLS and YYNGEE. V was shortened by 3 bases and J by 2 bases, with 20 bases between the two germline ends. The CDR3 loop spans 17 amino acids. The CDR3 nucleotides are TGTGCCAGCAGCGGAAAAGGGCAGGGAGCCCCCAACACTGAAGCTTTCTTT. Protein: CASSGKGQGAPNTEAFF.

This clonotype was recorded many times. V and J are TRBV28 and TRBJ1-1; tentative D call: TRBD1 (6 bases). The CDR3 is 14 amino acids. The germline V gene has CDR1 MDHEN and CDR2 SYDVKM. V lost 5 bases, J lost 3 bases, and 13 bases lay in between. For the CDR3, the DNA is TGTGCCAGCAGTCTCGCACAGGGCTACACTGAAGCTTTCTTT. Protein: CASSLAQGYTEAFF.

The V and J genes are TRBV4-1 and TRBJ2-1; 10 bases line up with TRBD2. V was pared by 3 bases and J by 15 bases, with 11 bases of the junction left unmatched. Per the germline V gene, CDR1 is MGHRA and CDR2 is YSYEKL. The CDR3 has 14 residues. CDR3 in amino acids: CASSQAGAGGRRFF. DNA for the CDR3: TGCGCCAGCAGCCAGGCGGGAGCGGGGGGGCGGAGGTTCTTC.

This clonotype was recorded at least ten times. The chain links TRBV28 to TRBJ1-2; D unresolved. The V and J ends lost 7 bases and 1 base respectively, with 7 bases between them. The germline gives CDR1 MDHEN, CDR2 SYDVKM. CDR3 length equals 12 residues. The CDR3 DNA reads as TGTGCCAGCACGGCGGTTAACTATGGCTACACCTTC. It specifies CASTAVNYGYTF.

This clonotype was counted many times. This chain joins TRBV6-2 or TRBV6-3 and TRBJ2-1; possible D gene TRBD1, 6 bases. Deletions cut 0 bases from V and 2 bases from J, with 14 bases between. Per the germline V gene, CDR1 is MNHEY and CDR2 is SVGEGT. CDR3 length equals 17 residues. Here the CDR3 reads CASSYSPIAGAYNEQFF. CDR3 nucleotides: TGTGCCAGCAGTTACTCCCCGATAGCAGGGGCCTACAATGAGCAGTTCTTC.

This clonotype was detected a few times. The rearrangement links TRBV29-1 to TRBJ2-3, with D tentatively TRBD2 (5 bases). CDR3 length equals 15 residues. Germline V lookup: CDR1 SQVTM, CDR2 ANQGSEA. V was clipped by 4 bases and J by 4 bases, with 18 bases between them. Written as DNA, the CDR3 is TGCAGCGTTGGTCTGTGGGCAGTCGGGGCAGATACGCAGTATTTT. It translates to CSVGLWAVGADTQYF.

This clonotype was counted at least ten times. A junction end diverges from the germline sequence, so it may reflect a read error. The J gene is TRBJ2-7, the V gene TRBV6-5; tentative D call: TRBD1 (6 bases). The length of the CDR3 is 14 residues. In germline, CDR1 is MNHEY, CDR2 SVGAGI. In DNA form, the CDR3 reads TGTGCCAGCAATTACGGGACACTTTCCTACGAGCAGTACTTC. Amino acid sequence: CASNYGTLSYEQYF.

Comments on this clonotype: A much larger clone lies a single base off, so this may be a read error. Because it lacks the conserved phenylalanine or tryptophan at the end, this CDR3 is likely a read error. The gene calls are TRBV6-9 and TRBJ1-3; D ambiguous. Germline V gives CDR1 MNHGY, CDR2 SVAAGI. This CDR3 comprises 15 residues. V gave up 4 bases and J gave up 0 bases, with 10 bases separating them. CDR3 nucleotide sequence: TGTGCCAGCAGTTTCGAAGGAGTCTCTGGAAACACCATATATCTT. Encoded protein: CASSFEGVSGNTIYL.

There are many counts of this clonotype. The rearrangement uses TRBV28 and TRBJ1-1; 7 bases are shared with TRBD1. Per germline, CDR1 MDHEN and CDR2 SYDVKM. The CDR3 runs to 15 residues. The trim removed 6 bases at V and 1 base at J, leaving 8 bases unmatched. This chain's CDR3 is CASRPYRGSNTEAFF. In nucleotides, the CDR3 is TGTGCCAGCAGACCTTACAGGGGATCGAACACTGAAGCTTTCTTT.

This clonotype was observed many times. The chain uses TRBV28 and TRBJ1-3; no definite D call. Per the germline V gene, CDR1 is MDHEN and CDR2 is SYDVKM. V was clipped by 5 bases and J by 2 bases, with 13 bases between them. The CDR3 consists of 15 residues. CDR3 DNA sequence: TGTGCCAGCAGTGAACTTCGGGAGGCTGGAAACACCATATATTTT. Translated, it gives CASSELREAGNTIYF.

This clonotype came up once. It may be a read error: a sequence one base away is much more abundant. The chain recombines TRBV15 with TRBJ1-2, with TRBD1 matching 8 bases. The CDR3 contains 15 residues. The germline V gene has CDR1 LNHNV and CDR2 YYDKDF (reference sequence). CDR3 bases: TGTGCCACCGGCAGAGACCAGGGGGCCCCCTATGGCTACACCTTC. Its protein is CATGRDQGAPYGYTF.

This clonotype was detected ten times or more. This sequence joins TRBV13 and TRBJ2-3, with TRBD2 identical over 14 bases. Looked up from germline, CDR1 is PRHDT and CDR2 is FYEKMQ (reference sequence). The CDR3 spans 17 residues. The J segment lost 4 bases and the V segment lost 5 bases, leaving 8 bases of the junction unmatched. CDR3 protein: CASSPRPGLAGADTQYF. Here the CDR3 DNA reads TGTGCCAGCAGCCCCCGACCGGGACTAGCGGGAGCAGATACGCAGTATTTT.

This clonotype was found many times. The chain couples TRBV24-1 to TRBJ2-7; a weak D match, TRBD2 (6 bases). Trimming took off 4 bases at V and 3 bases at J, with 9 bases between the two ends. The CDR3 covers 13 residues. CDR1 is KGHDR and CDR2 is SFDVKD in the germline V gene. Here the CDR3 reads CATSDPGDYEQYF. In DNA, the CDR3 is TGTGCCACCAGTGACCCGGGAGACTACGAGCAGTACTTC.

This clonotype was recorded many times. The genes are TRBV24-1 and TRBJ2-1; 9 nucleotides align to TRBD1. After removal of 7 bases from V and 3 bases from J, the junction contained 15 bases not matched to a gene. The germline V gene has CDR1 KGHDR and CDR2 SFDVKD. CDR3 length: 18 amino acids. The CDR3 DNA reads as TGTGCCACCAGCACCCAAATTATCGGGACAGGGCGCTACAATGAGCAGTTCTTC. Its translation: CATSTQIIGTGRYNEQFF.